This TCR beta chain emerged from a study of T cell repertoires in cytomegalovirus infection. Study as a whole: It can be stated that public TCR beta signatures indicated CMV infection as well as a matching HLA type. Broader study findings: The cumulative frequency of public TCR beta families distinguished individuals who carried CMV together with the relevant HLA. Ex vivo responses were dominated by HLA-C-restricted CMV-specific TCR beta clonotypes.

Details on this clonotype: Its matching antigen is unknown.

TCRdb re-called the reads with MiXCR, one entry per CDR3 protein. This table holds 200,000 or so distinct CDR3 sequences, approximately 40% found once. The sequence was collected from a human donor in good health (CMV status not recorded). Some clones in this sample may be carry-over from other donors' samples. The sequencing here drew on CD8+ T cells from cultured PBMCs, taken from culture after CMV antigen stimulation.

DNA for the CDR3: TGTGCCTGGAGTGTCAGATCGTACATGAACACTGAAGCTTTCTTT. The encoded protein is CAWSVRSYMNTEAFF. The chain uses TRBV30 and TRBJ1-1, with D unresolved. Germline V gives CDR1 GTSNPN, CDR2 SVGIG (reference sequence). Trimming took 0 bases from V and 0 from J, leaving 11 bases between them. This CDR3 comprises 15 residues.